This TCR beta chain was identified in a study of Graves' ophthalmopathy and Graves' hyperthyroidism. Uncontrolled infections, other autoimmune diseases, pregnancy or lactation barred patients from enrollment. The study amplified TCR beta CDR3 regions using RNA transcripts. Second-round multiplex PCR followed a first-round RT-PCR using HTBI primers. TCRdb redid the calling of the multiplex PCR reads with MiXCR, one entry per CDR3 protein. The table shows hundreds of thousands of distinct CDR3 sequences, with roughly 21% occurring only once. This clonotype was recorded a few times. V was pared by 1 base and J by 4 bases, with 17 bases between. The germline CDR1 and CDR2 sequences are SGHAT and FQDESV (reference sequence). This CDR3 is built from 17 residues.

The sample comprised peripheral blood. The TCR sequence derives from a woman aged 18-35 years with stable Graves' hyperthyroidism. The chain couples TRBV11-1 to TRBJ1-3; D is unresolved. The chain's CDR3 is CASSLVNHLLKGNTIYF. The CDR3 region has the DNA TGTGCCAGCAGCTTAGTCAATCACCTTCTAAAAGGAAACACCATATATTTT.